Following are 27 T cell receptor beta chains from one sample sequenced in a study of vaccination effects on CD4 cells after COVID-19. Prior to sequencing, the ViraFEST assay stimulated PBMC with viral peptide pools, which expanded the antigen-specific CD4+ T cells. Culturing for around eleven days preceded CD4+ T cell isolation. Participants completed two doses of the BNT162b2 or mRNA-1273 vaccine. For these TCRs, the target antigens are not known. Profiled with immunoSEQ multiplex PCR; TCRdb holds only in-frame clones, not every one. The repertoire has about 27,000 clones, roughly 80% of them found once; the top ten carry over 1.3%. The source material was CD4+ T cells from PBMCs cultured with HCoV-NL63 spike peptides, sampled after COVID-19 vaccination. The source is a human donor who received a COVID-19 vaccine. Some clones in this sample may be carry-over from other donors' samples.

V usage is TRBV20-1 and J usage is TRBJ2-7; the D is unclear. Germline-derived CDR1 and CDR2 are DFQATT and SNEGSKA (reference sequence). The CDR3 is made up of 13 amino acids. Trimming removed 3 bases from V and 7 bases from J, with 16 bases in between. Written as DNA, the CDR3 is TGCAGTGCTAGTCCTGGACCGAATTCGGAGCAGTACGTC. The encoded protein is CSASPGPNSEQYV.

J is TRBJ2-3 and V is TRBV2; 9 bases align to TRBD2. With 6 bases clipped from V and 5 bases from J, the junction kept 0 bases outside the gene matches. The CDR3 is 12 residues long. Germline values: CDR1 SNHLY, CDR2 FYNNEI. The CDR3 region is CASRRGGDTQYF. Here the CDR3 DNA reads TGTGCCAGCAGGCGGGGGGGAGATACGCAGTATTTT. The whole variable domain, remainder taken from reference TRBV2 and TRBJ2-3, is EPEVTQTPSHQVTQMGQEVILRCVPISNHLYFYWYRQILGQKVEFLVSFYNNEISEKSEIFDDQFSVERPDGSNFTLKIRSTKLEDSAMYFCASRRGGDTQYFGPGTRLTVL.

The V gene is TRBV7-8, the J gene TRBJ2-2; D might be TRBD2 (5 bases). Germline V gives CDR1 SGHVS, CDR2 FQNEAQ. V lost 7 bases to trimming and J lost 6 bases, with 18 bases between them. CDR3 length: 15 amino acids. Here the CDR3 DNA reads TGTGCCAGCACCATAGATCGGGTCGGGGCCGGGGAGCTGTTTTTT. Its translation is CASTIDRVGAGELFF.

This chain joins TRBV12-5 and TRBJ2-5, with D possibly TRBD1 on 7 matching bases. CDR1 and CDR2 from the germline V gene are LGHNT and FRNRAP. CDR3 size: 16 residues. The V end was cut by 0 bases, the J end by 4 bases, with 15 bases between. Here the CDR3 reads CASGLVPGGQGETQYF. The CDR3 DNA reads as TGTGCTAGTGGTTTGGTACCAGGGGGGCAGGGAGAGACCCAGTACTTC.

The CDR3 bases are TGTGCCAGCAGCTTACTGCAGGGGAACACAGATACGCAGTATTTT. Amino acid sequence: CASSLLQGNTDTQYF. V usage is TRBV7-2 and J usage is TRBJ2-3, with D possibly matching TRBD1 (6 bases). This CDR3 region has 15 residues. Trimming shortened V by 2 bases and J by 2 bases, and 11 bases separated the two germline ends. Germline V lookup: CDR1 SGHTA, CDR2 FQGNSA.

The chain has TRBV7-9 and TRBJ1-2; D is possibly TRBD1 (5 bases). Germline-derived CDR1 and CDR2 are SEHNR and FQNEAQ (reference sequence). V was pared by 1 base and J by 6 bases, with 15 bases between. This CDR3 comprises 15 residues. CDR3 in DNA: TGTGCCAGCAGCTTAGTTGGTCAGGGTGGAGATGGCTACACCTTC. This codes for CASSLVGQGGDGYTF.

Here the CDR3 DNA reads TGTGCCAGTAGTATTTCCGAGGCCCGCTACACCTTC. Protein: CASSISEARYTF. The chain recombines TRBV19 with TRBJ1-2; no clear D gene. The CDR3 runs to 12 residues. CDR1 LNHDA and CDR2 SQIVND come from the germline V gene (reference sequence). The V end lost 3 bases, the J end lost 9 bases, and 11 bases lay between the germline ends.

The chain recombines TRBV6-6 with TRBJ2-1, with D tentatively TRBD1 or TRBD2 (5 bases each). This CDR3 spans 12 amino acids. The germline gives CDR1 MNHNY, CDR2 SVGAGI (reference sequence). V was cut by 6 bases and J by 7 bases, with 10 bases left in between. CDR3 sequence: CASRGTGNEQFF. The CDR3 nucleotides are TGTGCCAGCAGGGGGACGGGGAATGAGCAGTTCTTC.

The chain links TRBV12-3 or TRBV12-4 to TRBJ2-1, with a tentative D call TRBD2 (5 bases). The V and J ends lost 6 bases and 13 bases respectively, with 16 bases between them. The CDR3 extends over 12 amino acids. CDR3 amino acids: CASRSPGFVQFF. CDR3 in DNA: TGTGCCAGCAGGAGTCCGGGGTTTGTTCAGTTCTTC.

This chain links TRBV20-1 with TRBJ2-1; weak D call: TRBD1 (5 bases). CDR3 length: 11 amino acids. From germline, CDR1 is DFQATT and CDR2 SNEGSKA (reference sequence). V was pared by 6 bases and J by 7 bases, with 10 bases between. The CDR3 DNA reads TGCAGTGCCCGCGACAGAAATGAGCAGTTCTTC. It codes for CSARDRNEQFF.

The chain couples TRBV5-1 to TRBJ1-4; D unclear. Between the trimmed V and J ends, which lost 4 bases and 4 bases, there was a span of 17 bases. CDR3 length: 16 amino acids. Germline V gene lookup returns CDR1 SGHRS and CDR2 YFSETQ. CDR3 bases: TGCGCCAGCAGCCCCGGGCCTCCTTTCAATAATGAAAAACTGTTTTTT. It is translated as CASSPGPPFNNEKLFF. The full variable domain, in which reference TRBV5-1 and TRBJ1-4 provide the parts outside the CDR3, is KAGVTQTPRYLIKTRGQQVTLSCSPISGHRSVSWYQQTPGQGLQFLFEYFSETQRNKGNFPGRFSGRQFSNSRSEMNVSTLELGDSALYLCASSPGPPFNNEKLFFGSGTQLSVL.

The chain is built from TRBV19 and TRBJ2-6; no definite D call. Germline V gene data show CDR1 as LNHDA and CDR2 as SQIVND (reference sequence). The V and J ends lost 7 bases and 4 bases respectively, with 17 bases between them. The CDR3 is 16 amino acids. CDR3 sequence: CASTIVTGTGANVLTF. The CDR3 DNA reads TGTGCCAGTACTATTGTTACGGGTACCGGGGCCAACGTCCTGACTTTC.

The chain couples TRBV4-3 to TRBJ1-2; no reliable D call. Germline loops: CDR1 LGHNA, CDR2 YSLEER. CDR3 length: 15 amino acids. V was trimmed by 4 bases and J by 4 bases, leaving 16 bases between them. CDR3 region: CASSPRAREGYGYTF. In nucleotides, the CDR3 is TGCGCCAGCAGCCCTCGGGCCCGGGAGGGCTATGGCTACACCTTC.

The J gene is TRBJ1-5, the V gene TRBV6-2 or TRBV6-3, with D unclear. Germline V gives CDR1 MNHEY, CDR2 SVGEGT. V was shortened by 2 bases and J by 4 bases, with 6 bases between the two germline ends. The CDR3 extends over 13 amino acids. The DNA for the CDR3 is TGTGCCAGCAGTTACGACGCTAATCAGCCCCAGCATTTT. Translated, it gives CASSYDANQPQHF.

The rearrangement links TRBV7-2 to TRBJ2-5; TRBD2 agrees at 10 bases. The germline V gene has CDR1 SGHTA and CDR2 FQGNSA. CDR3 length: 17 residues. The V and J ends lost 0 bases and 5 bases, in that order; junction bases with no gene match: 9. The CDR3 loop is CASSLAALAGVVETQYF. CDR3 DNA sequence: TGTGCCAGCAGCTTAGCGGCCCTAGCGGGGGTCGTGGAGACCCAGTACTTC.

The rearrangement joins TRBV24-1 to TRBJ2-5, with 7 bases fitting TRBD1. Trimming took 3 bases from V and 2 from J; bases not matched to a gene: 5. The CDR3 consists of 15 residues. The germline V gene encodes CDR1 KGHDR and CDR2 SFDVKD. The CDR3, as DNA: TGTGCCACCAGTGATGGAGCGACAGGGCAAGAGACCCAGTACTTC. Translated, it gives CATSDGATGQETQYF.

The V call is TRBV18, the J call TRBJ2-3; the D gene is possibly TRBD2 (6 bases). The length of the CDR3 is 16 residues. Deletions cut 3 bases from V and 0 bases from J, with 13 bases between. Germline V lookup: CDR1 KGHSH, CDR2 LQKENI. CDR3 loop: CASSPLRDRSTDTQYF. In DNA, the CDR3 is TGTGCCAGCTCACCGTTGCGGGACCGAAGCACAGATACGCAGTATTTT.

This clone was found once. CDR3 in DNA: TGCGCCAGCAAGGGTCCTGTGGGGGACCGAGCCTACAATGAGCAGTTCTTC. Amino acid sequence: CASKGPVGDRAYNEQFF. V is TRBV5-1 and J is TRBJ2-1; D is tentatively TRBD1 or TRBD2 (5 bases each). The V end lost 6 bases, the J end lost 2 bases, and 21 bases lay between the germline ends. Germline V CDR1 and CDR2: SGHRS, YFSETQ. The CDR3 spans 17 residues.

The CDR3 here is CATSVSGMVTEKLFF. CDR3 sequence (DNA): TGTGCCACCTCAGTATCAGGGATGGTAACTGAAAAACTGTTTTTT. The chain is built from TRBV2 and TRBJ1-4, with D tentatively TRBD1 (5 bases). CDR1 and CDR2 (germline): SNHLY, FYNNEI. There are 15 residues in the CDR3. The V end was cut by 10 bases, the J end by 7 bases, with 22 bases between.

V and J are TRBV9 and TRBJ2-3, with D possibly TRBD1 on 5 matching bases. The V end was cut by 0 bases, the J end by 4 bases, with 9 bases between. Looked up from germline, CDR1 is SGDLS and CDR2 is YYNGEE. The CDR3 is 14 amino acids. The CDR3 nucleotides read TGTGCCAGCAGCGTAGAGGGGTTCGCAGATACGCAGTATTTT. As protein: CASSVEGFADTQYF.

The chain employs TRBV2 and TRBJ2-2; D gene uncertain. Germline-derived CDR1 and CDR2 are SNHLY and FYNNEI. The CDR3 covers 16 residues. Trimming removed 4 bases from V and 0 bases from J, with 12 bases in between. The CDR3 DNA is TGTGCCAGCAGTGTAACCGACTCGACGAACACCGGGGAGCTGTTTTTT. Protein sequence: CASSVTDSTNTGELFF.

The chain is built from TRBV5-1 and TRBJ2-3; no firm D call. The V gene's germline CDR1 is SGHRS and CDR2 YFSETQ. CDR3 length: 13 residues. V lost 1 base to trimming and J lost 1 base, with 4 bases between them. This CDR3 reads CASSLQGTDTQYF. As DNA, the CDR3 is TGCGCCAGCAGCTTGCAGGGCACAGATACGCAGTATTTT.

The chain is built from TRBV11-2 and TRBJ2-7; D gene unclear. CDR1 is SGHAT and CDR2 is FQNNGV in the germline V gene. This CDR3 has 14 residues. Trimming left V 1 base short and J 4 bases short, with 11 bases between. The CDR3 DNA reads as TGTGCCAGCAGCTTAGTCCAGGAGCGTTACGAGCAGTACGTC. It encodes CASSLVQERYEQYV.

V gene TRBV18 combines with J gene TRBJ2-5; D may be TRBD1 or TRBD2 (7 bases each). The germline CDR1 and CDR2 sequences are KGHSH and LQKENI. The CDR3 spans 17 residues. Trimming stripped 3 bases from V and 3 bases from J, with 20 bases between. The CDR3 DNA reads TGTGCCAGCTCACCCCCAAACAGGGGAAGCGGGGAAGAGACCCAGTACTTC. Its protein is CASSPPNRGSGEETQYF.

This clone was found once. DNA of the CDR3: TGCGCCAGCAGCCAAGGACTAGCGGGGGGACCTTACAATGAGCAGTTCTTC. This encodes CASSQGLAGGPYNEQFF. The V gene is TRBV4-1, the J gene TRBJ2-1; 13 nucleotides align to TRBD2. Per the germline V gene, CDR1 is MGHRA and CDR2 is YSYEKL. The CDR3 length is 17 residues. V trimming: 1 base; J trimming: 4 bases; junction bases outside the gene matches: 4.

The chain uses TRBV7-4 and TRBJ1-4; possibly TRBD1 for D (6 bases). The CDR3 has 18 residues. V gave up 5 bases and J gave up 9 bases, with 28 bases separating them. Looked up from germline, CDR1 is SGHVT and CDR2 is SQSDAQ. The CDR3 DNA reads TGTGCCAGCAGCCCGCAGGGGAGCCGGGAGGGGGTGGGAAAAAAACTGTTTTTT. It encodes CASSPQGSREGVGKKLFF.

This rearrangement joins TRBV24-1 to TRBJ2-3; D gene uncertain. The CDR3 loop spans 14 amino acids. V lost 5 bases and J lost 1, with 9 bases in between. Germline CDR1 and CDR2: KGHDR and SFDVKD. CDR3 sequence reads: CATSAMKGTDTQYF. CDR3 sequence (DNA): TGTGCCACCAGTGCGATGAAAGGCACAGATACGCAGTATTTT.